One and the same sample provided the 26 T cell receptor beta chains below, sequenced in a study of regulatory T cells in long-lasting Graves disease (dated by TCRdb to 2020 to 2023). The library was made by multiplex PCR. Sequenced using an Illumina HiSeq 4000. iRepertoire HTBI primers and Arm-PCR amplification of CDR3 regions were used to construct TCR beta libraries. TCRdb reprocessing: public reads trimmed at Q25 with fastp, clones called with MiXCR, in-frame beta chains kept. Identical CDR3 proteins give one entry, which carries the most common genes and DNA. This sample comprises approximately 350,000 distinct CDR3 sequences, about 12% of them detected only once. The top ten constitute under 20% of the sample. The time point label here, explained by the study, means: newly diagnosed GD, antithyroid drugs for less than 3 months. RNA was extracted from PBMCs in TRIzol for both TCR sequencing and RNA sequencing.

These data were likewise used in another study, on T cells in Graves' hyperthyroidism and ophthalmopathy.

The specimen comprised peripheral blood mononuclear cells (PBMCs), sampled at new diagnosis, from a patient treated with antithyroid drugs. All receptors derive from a woman aged 18 to 35 with Graves disease. Donor details come from another sample of the same person, matched by shared clones.

Points on this clonotype: A read error may explain this, as a much larger clone is one base away. CDR3 amino acids: CASSPGQGAMSEQYF. DNA for the CDR3: TGTGCCAGCAGCCCAGGACAGGGGGCAATGAGTGAGCAGTACTTC. V gene TRBV11-1 combines with J gene TRBJ2-5; 11 bases are a match to TRBD1. The CDR3 spans 15 residues. The germline V gene encodes CDR1 SGHAT and CDR2 FQDESV (reference sequence). Germline trimming cut 5 bases from V and 11 bases from J; bases unmatched to any gene: 13.

In its sample, this clonotype was seen many times. The genes are TRBV7-9 and TRBJ2-7, with TRBD1 identical over 9 bases. The V gene's germline CDR1 is SEHNR and CDR2 FQNEAQ (reference sequence). The CDR3 sequence is 13 residues long. Trimming at V came to 1 base and at J to 5 bases, leaving 0 bases not matched to a gene. The CDR3 coding sequence is TGTGCCAGCAGCTTAGGGACAGGGGACGAGCAGTACTTC. Translating it yields CASSLGTGDEQYF.

In its sample, this clonotype was seen many times. V is TRBV29-1 and J is TRBJ2-1; 11 positions match TRBD2. The CDR3 has 19 residues. Germline trimming cut 0 bases from V and 4 bases from J; bases unmatched to any gene: 14. Germline CDR1 is SQVTM and CDR2 is ANQGSEA. Here the CDR3 reads CSVEERAESSGGVYNEQFF. CDR3 DNA sequence: TGCAGCGTTGAAGAAAGGGCCGAAAGTAGCGGGGGGGTATACAATGAGCAGTTCTTC.

The chain couples TRBV20-1 to TRBJ1-2, with D hard to call. Germline V gene sequence: CDR1 DFQATT, CDR2 SNEGSKA (reference sequence). V dropped 0 bases and J dropped 3 bases, with 11 bases sitting between them. The CDR3 is 14 residues long. The CDR3 sequence: CSARDRPIHYGYTF. The CDR3, as DNA: TGCAGTGCTAGAGATCGCCCCATCCACTATGGCTACACCTTC.

This clonotype occurred many times. The V gene is TRBV7-6, the J gene TRBJ2-1; 12 nucleotides agree with TRBD2. Germline CDR1 reads SGHVS; CDR2 reads FNYEAQ. With 0 bases clipped from V and 6 bases from J, the junction kept 6 bases outside the gene matches. This CDR3 has 17 amino acids. The CDR3 DNA sequence: TGTGCCAGCAGCTTAGCGTCTAGCGGGGGGGGAGGCAATGAGCAGTTCTTC. Its translation: CASSLASSGGGGNEQFF.

With respect to this clonotype: A read error may explain this, as a much larger clone is one base away. The chain has TRBV7-8 and TRBJ2-4, with a possible D match to TRBD2 (5 bases). Per the germline V gene, CDR1 is SGHVS and CDR2 is FQNEAQ. CDR3 length: 17 residues. The CDR3 reads CASSPRSGILAKIIQYF. CDR3 nucleotides: TGTGCCAGCAGTCCACGAAGCGGAATTCTAGCCAAAATCATTCAGTACTTC.

In this sample, this clonotype turned up many times. The chain is built from TRBV7-3 and TRBJ2-1; 8 bases are shared with TRBD1. The CDR3 length is 15 residues. The V segment lost 5 bases and the J segment 8 bases; nucleotides outside the gene matches: 11. Germline loops: CDR1 SGHTA, CDR2 FQGTGA. CDR3 sequence (DNA): TGTGCCAGCAGCCCGGACAGGGAGGTTGGGGATGAGCAGTTCTTC. Residues: CASSPDREVGDEQFF.

The table lists this clonotype with many counts. The genes are TRBV20-1 and TRBJ1-6; D not resolved. The length of the CDR3 is 11 residues. CDR1 is DFQATT and CDR2 is SNEGSKA in the germline V gene (reference sequence). V was shortened by 0 bases and J by 14 bases, with 8 bases between the two germline ends. In nucleotides, the CDR3 is TGCAGTGCTAGAGAAATGGCTACCCTCCACTTT. The encoded protein is CSAREMATLHF.

The table lists this clonotype with many counts. The V call is TRBV11-2, the J call TRBJ2-5; 7 bases fit TRBD1. Germline trimming cut 6 bases from V and 1 base from J; bases unmatched to any gene: 2. This CDR3 spans 13 amino acids. Germline values: CDR1 SGHAT, CDR2 FQNNGV. The DNA for the CDR3 is TGTGCCAGCAGTGGGACAGCCCAAGAGACCCAGTACTTC. Translating it yields CASSGTAQETQYF.

The V call is TRBV19, the J call TRBJ1-2, with TRBD1 matching 8 bases. Germline V gene data show CDR1 as LNHDA and CDR2 as SQIVND (reference sequence). V was pared by 3 bases and J by 8 bases, with 8 bases of the junction left unmatched. The CDR3 loop spans 14 amino acids. The CDR3 loop reads CASSISGTGGGYTF. DNA of the CDR3: TGTGCCAGTAGTATCTCCGGGACAGGAGGAGGCTACACCTTC.

This clonotype has at least ten counts. The chain uses TRBV12-3 or TRBV12-4 and TRBJ2-1; 12 bases are shared with TRBD2. V lost 1 base, J lost 5 bases, and 6 bases stayed unmatched. The CDR3 loop spans 17 amino acids. CDR3 region: CASSLEPGLAGNNEQFF. The DNA for the CDR3 is TGTGCCAGCAGTTTAGAACCGGGACTAGCGGGCAACAATGAGCAGTTCTTC.

This clonotype was recorded many times. The J gene is TRBJ2-1, the V gene TRBV6-5, with unresolved D. The CDR3 extends over 13 amino acids. Germline V gives CDR1 MNHEY, CDR2 SVGAGI. Between the trimmed V and J ends, which lost 0 bases and 7 bases, there was a span of 7 bases. The CDR3 reads CASSYSILNEQFF. The CDR3, as DNA: TGTGCCAGCAGTTACTCGATCCTGAATGAGCAGTTCTTC.

In this sample, this clonotype turned up a few times. V and J are TRBV7-3 and TRBJ2-4; TRBD2 agrees at 13 bases. This CDR3 is built from 14 residues. Trimming took 5 bases from V and 13 from J; bases not matched to a gene: 8. Germline V gene lookup returns CDR1 SGHTA and CDR2 FQGTGA. CDR3 bases: TGTGCCAGCAGCCGGACTAGCGGGAGTGTCACGCAGTACTTC. It is translated as CASSRTSGSVTQYF.

The V and J genes are TRBV20-1 and TRBJ1-5; the D is unclear. The CDR3 is 13 residues long. Germline loops: CDR1 DFQATT, CDR2 SNEGSKA (reference sequence). V gave up 1 base and J gave up 3 bases, with 7 bases separating them. CDR3 nucleotide sequence: TGCAGTGCTAGAGCCCAAGCCAATCAGCCCCAGCATTTT. It translates to CSARAQANQPQHF.

This clonotype was detected ten times or more. The J gene is TRBJ2-1, the V gene TRBV24-1, with 8 bases aligning to TRBD2. The J segment lost 2 bases and the V segment lost 4 bases, leaving 6 bases of the junction unmatched. The V gene's germline CDR1 is KGHDR and CDR2 SFDVKD. This CDR3 region has 16 residues. The CDR3 nucleotides read TGTGCCACCAGTGACGCTCTACTAGCGGCCTACAATGAGCAGTTCTTC. The encoded protein is CATSDALLAAYNEQFF.

The chain recombines TRBV20-1 with TRBJ2-1; 12 positions agree with TRBD2. CDR1 DFQATT and CDR2 SNEGSKA come from the germline V gene (reference sequence). V shed 4 bases and J 4 bases; nucleotides not matched to a gene: 11. The CDR3 spans 17 residues. Written as DNA, the CDR3 is TGCAGTGCTAAAGGTCTAGCGGGGGGGTCGGCATACAATGAGCAGTTCTTC. Residues: CSAKGLAGGSAYNEQFF.

This clonotype was detected many times. The V gene is TRBV19, the J gene TRBJ1-1; D is undetermined. This CDR3 contains 15 residues. The germline V gene encodes CDR1 LNHDA and CDR2 SQIVND (reference sequence). Between the trimmed V and J ends, which lost 3 bases and 8 bases, there was a span of 19 bases. The CDR3 sequence: CASSIGSGPWKEAFF. The CDR3 coding sequence is TGTGCCAGTAGTATTGGGTCAGGTCCATGGAAAGAAGCTTTCTTT.

This clonotype appeared many times. The rearrangement joins TRBV28 to TRBJ2-7, with 9 bases lining up with TRBD1. Germline V gene data show CDR1 as MDHEN and CDR2 as SYDVKM. The CDR3 covers 17 residues. The trim removed 8 bases at V and 3 bases at J, leaving 17 bases unmatched. The CDR3 protein is CASRSTRDRVIHYEQYF. CDR3 bases: TGTGCCAGCCGATCAACCCGGGACAGGGTCATTCACTACGAGCAGTACTTC.

The V gene is TRBV27, the J gene TRBJ1-6; D perhaps matches TRBD1 (5 bases). Trimming shortened V by 6 bases and J by 10 bases, and 10 bases separated the two germline ends. The CDR3 is 12 amino acids. Germline V gene sequence: CDR1 MNHEY, CDR2 SMNVEV (reference sequence). The CDR3 reads CASSPRGSPLHF. In nucleotides, the CDR3 is TGTGCCAGCAGCCCTAGGGGCTCACCCCTCCACTTT.

As to this clonotype: Its ends do not fully match the called genes, so a read error is possible. The chain employs TRBV27 and TRBJ1-4; D is perhaps TRBD1 (5 bases). Per germline, CDR1 MNHEY and CDR2 SMNVEV (reference sequence). The CDR3 totals 15 residues. The CDR3 DNA sequence: TGTGCCGGCAGTTTATTCACCGGGACGGATGAAAAACTGTTTTTT. This sequence encodes CAGSLFTGTDEKLFF.

This clonotype was detected ten times or more. The rearrangement links TRBV5-1 to TRBJ1-6; 12 bases line up with TRBD1. With V trimmed by 0 bases and J by 9 bases, 13 bases remained unmatched. This CDR3 contains 19 residues. Germline assignment: CDR1 SGHRS and CDR2 YFSETQ. The CDR3 loop is CASSLDRDRGPRRGSPLHF. The CDR3 DNA reads as TGCGCCAGCAGCTTGGATCGGGACAGGGGGCCGAGAAGGGGTTCACCCCTCCACTTT.

This clonotype was observed at least ten times. This chain joins TRBV20-1 and TRBJ2-1; 12 bases line up with TRBD2. CDR3 length equals 15 residues. The trim removed 6 bases at V and 7 bases at J, leaving 10 bases unmatched. Germline values: CDR1 DFQATT, CDR2 SNEGSKA (reference sequence). For the CDR3, the DNA is TGCAGTGCCCGAAGGCTAGCGGGAGGGTGGAATGAGCAGTTCTTC. The encoded protein is CSARRLAGGWNEQFF.

This clonotype appeared many times. The J gene is TRBJ1-5, the V gene TRBV27; the D is unclear. Trimming removed 4 bases from V and 7 bases from J, with 11 bases in between. Germline loops: CDR1 MNHEY, CDR2 SMNVEV (reference sequence). CDR3 length: 13 amino acids. In DNA, the CDR3 is TGTGCCAGCAGTTGGGCAGCCAGGCAGCCCCAGCATTTT. Its protein product is CASSWAARQPQHF.

This clonotype was counted at least ten times. The J gene is TRBJ2-6, the V gene TRBV7-2; no reliable D call. Trimming left V 1 base short and J 4 bases short, with 17 bases between. The CDR3 is 18 amino acids. Germline CDR1 SGHTA, CDR2 FQGNSA. CDR3 sequence: CASSLVGPRSTGANVLTF. CDR3 DNA sequence: TGTGCCAGCAGCTTAGTAGGGCCTCGGAGCACCGGGGCCAACGTCCTGACTTTC.

In its sample, this clonotype was seen many times. The gene calls are TRBV6-1 and TRBJ2-2, with 7 bases lining up with TRBD2. Germline CDR1 MNHNS, CDR2 SASEGT. The CDR3 sequence is 16 residues long. V lost 4 bases to trimming and J lost 7 bases; unmatched junction nucleotides: 12. DNA for the CDR3: TGTGCCAGCAGTGGAGGGCTAGCGGACTACAGCGGGGAGCTGTTTTTT. Its translation is CASSGGLADYSGELFF.

This clonotype was seen many times. This rearrangement joins TRBV12-3 or TRBV12-4 to TRBJ2-1; perhaps TRBD2 as D (6 bases). V was cut by 8 bases and J by 2 bases, with 16 bases left in between. The CDR3 extends over 15 amino acids. The CDR3: CASGFGGTAYNEQFF. CDR3 nucleotide sequence: TGTGCCAGCGGCTTCGGGGGAACGGCCTACAATGAGCAGTTCTTC.